A selection of T cell receptor beta chains follows, all from one sample in a study of graft-versus-host responses after intestinal transplantation. The repertoire was sequenced with immunoSEQ multiplex PCR; TCRdb's copy has only in-frame clones and lacks some. This table holds around 23,000 clones, around 95% found once. Sequencing was performed on PBMCs, taken nearly 31 days after intestinal transplant. The receptors here all came from a human patient who received an intestinal transplant, so some T cells may come from the graft donor. CDR3s include the opening cysteine and the closing phenylalanine or tryptophan. A D gene is named only where the DNA matches it firmly. Rows may omit the clone size; those that give it use once, few, many or a size class.

>TRBV27|TRBJ2-1|-|-
CASSLGYYNEQFF
TGTGCCAGCAGTTTAGGCTACTACAATGAGCAGTTCTTC
>TRBV21-1|TRBJ1-1|-|-
CASTRLSEAFF
TGTGCCAGCACCAGACTGTCTGAAGCTTTCTTT
>TRBV5-6|TRBJ2-5|-|-
CASSLVASQETQYF
TGTGCCAGCAGCTTGGTGGCTAGCCAAGAGACCCAGTACTTC
>TRBV28|TRBJ2-5|-|-
CASSLYVGQETQYF
TGTGCCAGCAGCCTTTATGTGGGCCAAGAGACCCAGTACTTC
>TRBV5-4|TRBJ2-7|-|-
CASSAGTVSYEQYF
TGTGCCAGCAGCGCCGGGACCGTTTCCTACGAGCAGTACTTC
>TRBV28|TRBJ2-1|-|TRBD2
CASSFLVPGLTYNEQFF
TGTGCCAGCAGTTTCCTCGTACCGGGACTAACGTACAATGAGCAGTTCTTC
>TRBV6-5|TRBJ1-5|-|-
CASTPRVNSNQPQHF
TGTGCCAGCACCCCCCGAGTAAATAGCAATCAGCCCCAGCATTTT
>TRBV4-1|TRBJ2-7|-|TRBD2
CASSQVSGPSYEQYF
TGCGCCAGCAGCCAAGTTAGCGGGCCCTCCTACGAGCAGTACTTC
>TRBV27|TRBJ2-3|-|-
CASYRAGQNTDTQYF
TGTGCCAGCTACCGAGCCGGGCAGAACACAGATACGCAGTATTTT
>TRBV27|TRBJ2-1|once|-
CASSLGSGSYNEQFF
TGTGCCAGCAGTTTAGGTTCCGGTAGCTACAATGAGCAGTTCTTC
>TRBV2|TRBJ2-4|-|-
CASGGAAGSERSIQYF
TGTGCCAGCGGAGGAGCGGCTGGCTCCGAAAGGAGTATTCAGTACTTC
>TRBV2|TRBJ2-7|-|-
CASRLSVTIYEQYF
TGTGCCAGCAGGCTGTCGGTTACGATCTACGAGCAGTACTTC
>TRBV7-9|TRBJ2-4|-|-
CASSLSLQGKDKNIQYF
TGTGCCAGCAGCTTATCCCTCCAGGGGAAGGACAAAAACATTCAGTACTTC
>TRBV9|TRBJ2-4|-|-
CASSGLAKNIQYF
TGTGCCAGCAGCGGACTAGCCAAAAACATTCAGTACTTC
>TRBV6-6|TRBJ2-5|-|-
CASSYAPVGTKETQYF
TGTGCCAGCAGTTACGCCCCAGTAGGAACGAAAGAGACCCAGTACTTC
>TRBV19|TRBJ1-2|-|-
CASMAGRKDGYTF
TGTGCCAGCATGGCGGGGAGGAAGGATGGCTACACCTTC
>TRBV27|TRBJ2-1|-|-
CASSFSLNGNEQFF
TGTGCCAGCAGTTTTTCCCTGAACGGAAATGAGCAGTTCTTC
>TRBV7-8|TRBJ2-1|-|-
CASSLVADEQFF
TGTGCCAGCAGCTTAGTCGCGGATGAGCAGTTCTTC
>TRBV19|TRBJ2-7|-|-
CASSVSGTSSYEQYF
TGTGCCAGTAGTGTTTCCGGGACGTCCTCCTACGAGCAGTACTTC
>TRBV19|TRBJ1-5|-|-
CASSTTGSNQPQHF
TGTGCCAGTAGTACTACTGGAAGCAATCAGCCCCAGCATTTT
>TRBV6-5|TRBJ1-2|-|-
CASSYGGGEGYTF
TGTGCCAGCAGTTACGGGGGTGGAGAGGGCTACACCTTC
>TRBV7-6|TRBJ1-1|-|-
CASSLGHLNTEAFF
TGTGCCAGCAGCCTGGGACACCTGAACACTGAAGCTTTCTTT
>TRBV9|TRBJ2-1|-|-
CASSPGTVSYNEQFF
TGTGCCAGCAGCCCCGGGACGGTCTCCTACAATGAGCAGTTCTTC
>TRBV7-5|TRBJ2-1|-|-
CVRSLNGLAGWGPYYNEQFF
TGTGTCAGAAGCTTAAATGGACTAGCGGGGTGGGGTCCCTACTACAATGAGCAGTTCTTC
>TRBV10-2|TRBJ1-2|few|TRBD1
CASSPGQGVRYGYTF
TGCGCCAGCAGTCCGGGACAGGGGGTTCGGTATGGCTACACCTTC
>TRBV7-8|TRBJ2-1|-|-
CASSSPTSSYNEQFF
TGTGCCAGCAGCTCCCCCACGAGCTCCTACAATGAGCAGTTCTTC
>TRBV5-1|TRBJ2-5|-|-
CASSVLATPRGQETQYF
TGCGCCAGCAGCGTACTAGCGACACCGAGGGGGCAAGAGACCCAGTACTTC
>TRBV5-8|TRBJ1-3|-|-
CASSFSRQRGNTIYF
TGTGCCAGCAGCTTTAGTCGACAGCGGGGGAACACCATATATTTT
>TRBV4-2|TRBJ2-7|-|TRBD2
CASSQMGGISYEQYF
TGTGCCAGCAGCCAAATGGGAGGGATCTCCTACGAGCAGTACTTC
>TRBV29-1|TRBJ1-4|-|TRBD1
CSAGDRGNEKLFF
TGCAGCGCTGGAGACAGGGGGAATGAAAAACTGTTTTTT
>TRBV5-1|TRBJ2-1|-|TRBD1
CASSFGTEIIEQFF
TGCGCCAGCAGCTTCGGGACAGAGATTATTGAGCAGTTCTTC
>TRBV29-1|TRBJ2-1|-|TRBD2
CSVSGTSNNEQFF
TGCAGCGTCTCCGGGACTAGCAACAATGAGCAGTTCTTC
>TRBV7-2|TRBJ1-5|-|-
CASSEQLGGQPQHF
TGTGCCAGCAGCGAACAACTCGGGGGTCAGCCCCAGCATTTT
>TRBV25-1|TRBJ1-6|-|-
CASSEYVAGPLHF
TGTGCCAGCAGTGAATATGTCGCAGGTCCCCTCCACTTT
>TRBV27|TRBJ1-2|once|-
CASSLSPPDGYTF
TGTGCCAGCAGTTTATCCCCACCCGATGGCTACACCTTC
>TRBV18|TRBJ1-1|-|-
CASSPLFDPLGAFF
TGTGCCAGCTCACCACTGTTTGATCCCCTAGGGGCTTTCTTT
>TRBV19|TRBJ2-1|-|-
CASGTGDFNEQFF
TGTGCCAGTGGAACCGGGGACTTCAATGAGCAGTTCTTC